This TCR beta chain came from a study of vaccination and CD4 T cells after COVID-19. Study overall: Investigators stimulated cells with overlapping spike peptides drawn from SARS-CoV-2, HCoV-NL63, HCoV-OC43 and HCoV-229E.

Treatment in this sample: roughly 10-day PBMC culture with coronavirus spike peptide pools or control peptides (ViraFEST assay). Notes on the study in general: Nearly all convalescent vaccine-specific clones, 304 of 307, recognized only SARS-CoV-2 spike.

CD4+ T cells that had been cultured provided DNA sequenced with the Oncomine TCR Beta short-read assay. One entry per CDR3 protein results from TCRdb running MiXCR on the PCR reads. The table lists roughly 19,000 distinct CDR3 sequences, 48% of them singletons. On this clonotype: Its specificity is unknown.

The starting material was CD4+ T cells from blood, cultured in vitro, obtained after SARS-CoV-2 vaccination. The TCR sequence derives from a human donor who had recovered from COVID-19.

In nucleotides, the CDR3 is TGTGCCAGCAGCCGTGACAGTGAAAGAAGGGCCCAGCATTTT. This codes for CASSRDSERRAQHF. The chain carries TRBV6-1 and TRBJ1-5; possibly TRBD1 for D (5 bases). Germline CDR1 MNHNS, CDR2 SASEGT. The CDR3 is made up of 14 amino acids. Trimming took 6 bases from V and 11 from J, leaving 20 bases between them.